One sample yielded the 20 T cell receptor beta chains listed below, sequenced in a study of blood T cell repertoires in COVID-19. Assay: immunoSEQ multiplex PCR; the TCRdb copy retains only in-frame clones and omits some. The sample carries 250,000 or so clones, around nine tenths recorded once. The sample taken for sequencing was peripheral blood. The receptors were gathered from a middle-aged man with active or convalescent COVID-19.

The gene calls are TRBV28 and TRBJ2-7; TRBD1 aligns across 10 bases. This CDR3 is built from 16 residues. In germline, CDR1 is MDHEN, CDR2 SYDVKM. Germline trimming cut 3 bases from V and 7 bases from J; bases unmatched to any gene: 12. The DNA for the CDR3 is TGTGCCAGCAGTTTTTCGTTCGACAGGGGGCTTGGGGAGCAGTACTTC. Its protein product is CASSFSFDRGLGEQYF.

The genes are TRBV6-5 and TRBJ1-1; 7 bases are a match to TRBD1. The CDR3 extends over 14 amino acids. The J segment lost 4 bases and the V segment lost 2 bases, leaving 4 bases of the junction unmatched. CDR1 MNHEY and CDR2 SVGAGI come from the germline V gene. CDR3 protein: CASSYRGLGTEAFF. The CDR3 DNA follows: TGTGCCAGCAGTTACAGGGGGCTGGGCACTGAAGCTTTCTTT.

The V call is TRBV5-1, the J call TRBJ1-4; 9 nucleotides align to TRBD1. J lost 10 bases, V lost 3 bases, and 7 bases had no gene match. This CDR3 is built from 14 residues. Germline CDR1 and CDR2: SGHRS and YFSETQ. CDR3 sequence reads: CASSSRTGEAKLFF. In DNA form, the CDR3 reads TGCGCCAGCAGCTCCCGGACAGGGGAGGCAAAACTGTTTTTT.

CDR3 coding DNA: TGTGCCAGCAGTGAAAACGGACAGGGACAATCACCCCTCCACTTT. It codes for CASSENGQGQSPLHF. The genes are TRBV2 and TRBJ1-6, with TRBD1 matching over 8 bases. Germline loops: CDR1 SNHLY, CDR2 FYNNEI. Trimming cost V 2 bases and J 10 bases; bases outside gene matches: 7. This CDR3 region has 15 residues.

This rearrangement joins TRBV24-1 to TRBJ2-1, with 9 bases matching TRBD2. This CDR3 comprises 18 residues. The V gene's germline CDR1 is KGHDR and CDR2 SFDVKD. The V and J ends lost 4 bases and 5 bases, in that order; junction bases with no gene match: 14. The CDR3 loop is CATSDPHLAGSPHNEQFF. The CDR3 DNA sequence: TGTGCCACCAGTGACCCCCACCTAGCGGGAAGCCCACACAATGAGCAGTTCTTC.

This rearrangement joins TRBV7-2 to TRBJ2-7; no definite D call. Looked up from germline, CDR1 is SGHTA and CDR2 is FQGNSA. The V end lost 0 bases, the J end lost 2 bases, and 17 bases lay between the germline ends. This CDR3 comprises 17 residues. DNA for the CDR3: TGTGCCAGCAGCTTAGCAGGATCGGGTTCACTACCCTACGAGCAGTACTTC. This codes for CASSLAGSGSLPYEQYF.

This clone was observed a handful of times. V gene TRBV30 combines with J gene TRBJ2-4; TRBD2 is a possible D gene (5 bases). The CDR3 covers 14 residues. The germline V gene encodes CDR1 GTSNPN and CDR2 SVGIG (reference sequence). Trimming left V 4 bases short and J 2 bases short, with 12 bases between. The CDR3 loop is CAWNPGNPKNIQYF. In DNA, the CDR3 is TGTGCCTGGAATCCCGGGAATCCCAAAAACATTCAGTACTTC.

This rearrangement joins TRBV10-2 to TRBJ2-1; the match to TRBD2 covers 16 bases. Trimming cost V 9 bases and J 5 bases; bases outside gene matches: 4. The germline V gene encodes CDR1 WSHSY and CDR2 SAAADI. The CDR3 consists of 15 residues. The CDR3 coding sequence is TGCGCCAGTGGGACTAGCGGGGGGGCGGACAATGAGCAGTTCTTC. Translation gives CASGTSGGADNEQFF.

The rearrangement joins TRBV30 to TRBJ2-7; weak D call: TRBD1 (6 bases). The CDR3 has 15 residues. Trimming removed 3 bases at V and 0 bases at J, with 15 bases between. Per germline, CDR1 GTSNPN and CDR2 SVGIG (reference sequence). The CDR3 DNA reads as TGTGCCTGGAGCCACCCAGGGGACACCTCCTACGAGCAGTACTTC. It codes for CAWSHPGDTSYEQYF.

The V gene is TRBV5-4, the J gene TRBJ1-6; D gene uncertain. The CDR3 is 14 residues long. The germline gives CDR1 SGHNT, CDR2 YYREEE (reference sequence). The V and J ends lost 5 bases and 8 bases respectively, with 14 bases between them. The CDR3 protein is CASRTGITDSPLHF. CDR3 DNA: TGTGCCAGCAGGACCGGGATTACAGATTCACCCCTCCACTTT.

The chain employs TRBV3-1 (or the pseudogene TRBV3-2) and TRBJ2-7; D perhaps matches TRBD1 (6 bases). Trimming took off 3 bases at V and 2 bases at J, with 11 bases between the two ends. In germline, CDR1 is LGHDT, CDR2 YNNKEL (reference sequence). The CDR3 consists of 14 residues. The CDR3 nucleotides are TGTGCCAGCAGCCAGCAGGGGCCCCCCTACGAGCAGTACTTC. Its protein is CASSQQGPPYEQYF.

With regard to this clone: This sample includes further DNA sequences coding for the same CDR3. CDR3 loop: CASSLGTGGGNQPQHF. In nucleotides, the CDR3 is TGTGCCAGCAGCCTTGGGACAGGCGGGGGCAATCAGCCCCAGCATTTT. The rearrangement links TRBV3-1 (or the pseudogene TRBV3-2) to TRBJ1-5; the match to TRBD1 covers 8 bases. Germline lookup yields CDR1 LGHDT and CDR2 YNNKEL (reference sequence). V shed 4 bases, J shed 2 bases, and the junction held 7 bases outside the gene matches. The CDR3 totals 16 residues.

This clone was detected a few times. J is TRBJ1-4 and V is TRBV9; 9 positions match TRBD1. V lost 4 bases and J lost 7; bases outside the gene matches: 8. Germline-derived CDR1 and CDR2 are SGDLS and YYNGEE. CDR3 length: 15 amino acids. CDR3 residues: CASSRASDRGEKLFF. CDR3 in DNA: TGTGCCAGCAGCCGGGCATCGGACAGGGGTGAAAAACTGTTTTTT.

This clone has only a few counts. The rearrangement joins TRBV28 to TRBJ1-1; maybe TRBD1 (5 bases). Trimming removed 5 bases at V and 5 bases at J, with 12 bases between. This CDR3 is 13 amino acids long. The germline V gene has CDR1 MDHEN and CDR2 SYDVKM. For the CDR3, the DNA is TGTGCCAGCAGTCCCCCAGGGTTAACTGAAGCTTTCTTT. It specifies CASSPPGLTEAFF.

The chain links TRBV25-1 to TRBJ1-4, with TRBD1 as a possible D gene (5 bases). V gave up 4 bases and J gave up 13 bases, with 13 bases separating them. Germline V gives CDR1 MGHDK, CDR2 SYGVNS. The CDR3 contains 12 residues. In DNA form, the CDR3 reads TGTGCCAGCAGTGCTCGGGGGGATCGACTGTTTTTT. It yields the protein CASSARGDRLFF.

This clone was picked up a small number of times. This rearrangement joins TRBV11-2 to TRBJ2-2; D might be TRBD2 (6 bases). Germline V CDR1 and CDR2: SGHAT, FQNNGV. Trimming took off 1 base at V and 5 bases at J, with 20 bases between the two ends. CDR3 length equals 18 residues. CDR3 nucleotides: TGTGCCAGCAGCTTAGGTTCCCCGACTAGAGGAGGGACCGGGGAGCTGTTTTTT. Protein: CASSLGSPTRGGTGELFF.

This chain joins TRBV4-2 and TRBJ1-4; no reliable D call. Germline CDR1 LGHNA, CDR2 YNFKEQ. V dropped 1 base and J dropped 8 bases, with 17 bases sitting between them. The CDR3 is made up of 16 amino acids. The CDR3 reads CASSQGYRDMEEKLFF. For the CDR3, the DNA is TGTGCCAGCAGCCAAGGATATCGGGATATGGAAGAAAAACTGTTTTTT.

In DNA, the CDR3 is TGTGCCAGCAGGACGGGGGGGATAGCTAACTATGGCTACACCTTC. Its translation is CASRTGGIANYGYTF. This rearrangement joins TRBV6-5 to TRBJ1-2, with D possibly matching TRBD1 (5 bases). The V end lost 6 bases, the J end lost 0 bases, and 14 bases lay between the germline ends. CDR1 MNHEY and CDR2 SVGAGI come from the germline V gene. This CDR3 has 15 residues.

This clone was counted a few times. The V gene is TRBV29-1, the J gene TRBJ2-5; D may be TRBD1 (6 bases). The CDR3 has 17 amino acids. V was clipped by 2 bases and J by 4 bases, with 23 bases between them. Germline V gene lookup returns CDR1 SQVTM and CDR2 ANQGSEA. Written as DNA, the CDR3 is TGCAGCGTTGAAAAGATAGGTCAGGGGAGAATGGGAGAGACCCAGTACTTC. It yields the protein CSVEKIGQGRMGETQYF.

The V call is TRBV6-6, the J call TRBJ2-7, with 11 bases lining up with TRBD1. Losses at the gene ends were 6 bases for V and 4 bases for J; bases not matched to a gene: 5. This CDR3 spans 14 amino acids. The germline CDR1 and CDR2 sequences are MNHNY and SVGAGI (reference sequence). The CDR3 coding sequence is TGTGCCAGCAGCTCAGGACAGGGGGCTTACGAGCAGTACTTC. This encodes CASSSGQGAYEQYF.